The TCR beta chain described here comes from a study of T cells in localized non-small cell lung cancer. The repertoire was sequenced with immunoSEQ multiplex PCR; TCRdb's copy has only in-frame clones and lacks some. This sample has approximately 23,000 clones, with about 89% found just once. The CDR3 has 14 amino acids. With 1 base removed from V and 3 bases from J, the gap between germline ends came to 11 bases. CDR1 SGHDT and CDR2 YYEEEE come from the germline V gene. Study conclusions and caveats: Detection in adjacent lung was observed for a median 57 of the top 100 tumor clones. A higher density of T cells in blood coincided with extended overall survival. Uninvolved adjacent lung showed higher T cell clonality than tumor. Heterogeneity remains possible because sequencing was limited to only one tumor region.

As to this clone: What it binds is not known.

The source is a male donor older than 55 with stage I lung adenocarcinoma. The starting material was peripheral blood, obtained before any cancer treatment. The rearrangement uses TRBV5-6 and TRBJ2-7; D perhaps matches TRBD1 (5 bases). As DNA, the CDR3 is TGTGCCAGCAGCTTGCAGGGCATCAGCTACGAGCAGTACTTC. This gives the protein CASSLQGISYEQYF. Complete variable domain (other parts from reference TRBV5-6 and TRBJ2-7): DAGVTQSPTHLIKTRGQQVTLRCSPKSGHDTVSWYQQALGQGPQFIFQYYEEEERQRGNFPDRFSGHQFPNYSSELNVNALLLGDSALYLCASSLQGISYEQYFGPGTRLTVT.